This is a list of T cell receptor beta chains from one sample in a study of vaccination and CD4 T cells after COVID-19. MiXCR, applied by TCRdb to the PCR reads, yields one record per CDR3 protein. The table lists about 10,000 distinct CDR3 sequences, roughly 36% of them singletons, with 15% in the top ten. No antigen has been identified for these receptors. The sample comprised CD4+ T cells from blood, cultured in vitro. Source of these receptors: a human donor in good health. CDR3s include the opening cysteine and the closing phenylalanine or tryptophan. A D gene is named only where the DNA matches it firmly. Clone size appears in some rows only: once, few, many, or a class for an expanded clone.

abundance: NA
d_gene: TRBD2
v_gene: TRBV4-1
j_gene: TRBJ2-3
CDR3aa: CASSQGLAGGQDTQYF
CDR3nt: TGCGCCAGCAGCCAAGGACTAGCGGGAGGACAAGATACGCAGTATTTT

abundance: NA
d_gene: TRBD2
v_gene: TRBV7-3
j_gene: TRBJ2-1
CDR3aa: CASSELAGAYEQFF
CDR3nt: TGTGCCAGCAGCGAACTAGCGGGAGCCTATGAGCAGTTCTTC

abundance: NA
d_gene: NA
v_gene: TRBV19
j_gene: TRBJ1-1
CDR3aa: CASSMGGPEAFF
CDR3nt: TGTGCCAGTAGTATGGGTGGGCCTGAAGCTTTCTTT

abundance: few
d_gene: TRBD2
v_gene: TRBV25-1
j_gene: TRBJ2-7
CDR3aa: CASSDSGRASYEQYF
CDR3nt: TGTGCCAGCAGTGATAGCGGGAGGGCCTCCTACGAGCAGTACTTC

abundance: NA
d_gene: TRBD1
v_gene: TRBV5-4
j_gene: TRBJ1-2
CDR3aa: CASSTTGDRVVYGYTF
CDR3nt: TGTGCCAGCAGCACGACCGGGGACAGGGTAGTCTATGGCTACACCTTC

abundance: NA
d_gene: NA
v_gene: TRBV27
j_gene: TRBJ1-6
CDR3aa: CASSLAYRDSKGNSPLHF
CDR3nt: TGTGCCAGCAGTCTAGCATACCGGGACTCAAAGGGGAATTCACCCCTCCACTTT

abundance: NA
d_gene: TRBD2
v_gene: TRBV19
j_gene: TRBJ2-5
CDR3aa: CASTRGALAGGETQYF
CDR3nt: TGTGCCAGTACCCGTGGGGCACTAGCGGGAGGAGAGACCCAGTACTTC

abundance: NA
d_gene: NA
v_gene: TRBV20-1
j_gene: TRBJ2-2
CDR3aa: CSARDREYTGELFF
CDR3nt: TGCAGTGCTAGAGACAGAGAATACACCGGGGAGCTGTTTTTT

abundance: NA
d_gene: TRBD2
v_gene: TRBV7-2
j_gene: TRBJ2-7
CDR3aa: CASSFLGTSGRWNEQYF
CDR3nt: TGTGCCAGCAGCTTCCTAGGGACTAGCGGGAGGTGGAACGAGCAGTACTTC

abundance: NA
d_gene: NA
v_gene: TRBV28
j_gene: TRBJ2-3
CDR3aa: CASSTQDPRAADTQYF
CDR3nt: TGTGCCAGCAGTACCCAAGACCCGAGGGCCGCAGATACGCAGTATTTT

abundance: few
d_gene: TRBD1
v_gene: TRBV27
j_gene: TRBJ2-2
CDR3aa: CASSPTDRDGTGELFF
CDR3nt: TGTGCCAGCAGTCCTACCGACAGGGACGGAACCGGGGAGCTGTTTTTT

abundance: NA
d_gene: TRBD2
v_gene: TRBV18
j_gene: TRBJ2-1
CDR3aa: CASSPGASGSNEQFF
CDR3nt: TGTGCCAGCTCACCAGGTGCTAGCGGGAGTAATGAGCAGTTCTTC

abundance: NA
d_gene: NA
v_gene: TRBV27
j_gene: TRBJ2-3
CDR3aa: CASTTTGIGGDTQYF
CDR3nt: TGTGCCAGCACCACCACTGGGATAGGTGGAGATACGCAGTATTTT

abundance: few
d_gene: NA
v_gene: TRBV4-2
j_gene: TRBJ2-6
CDR3aa: CASSQVGGSSGANVLTF
CDR3nt: TGTGCCAGCAGCCAAGTAGGGGGGTCCTCTGGGGCCAACGTCCTGACTTTC

abundance: NA
d_gene: NA
v_gene: TRBV20-1
j_gene: TRBJ2-1
CDR3aa: CSALDNPSYNEQFF
CDR3nt: TGCAGTGCTCTAGACAACCCTTCCTACAATGAGCAGTTCTTC

abundance: NA
d_gene: NA
v_gene: TRBV20-1
j_gene: TRBJ1-1
CDR3aa: CSATGPQGWDTEAFF
CDR3nt: TGCAGTGCAACCGGGCCGCAGGGGTGGGACACTGAAGCTTTCTTT

abundance: NA
d_gene: TRBD2
v_gene: TRBV7-2
j_gene: TRBJ2-1
CDR3aa: CASSSPTSGREWNEQFF
CDR3nt: TGTGCCAGCAGCAGTCCGACTAGCGGGAGGGAATGGAATGAGCAGTTCTTC

abundance: NA
d_gene: NA
v_gene: TRBV14
j_gene: TRBJ2-3
CDR3aa: CASSLLGQSGDTQYF
CDR3nt: TGTGCCAGCAGCCTCTTGGGGCAGTCGGGAGATACGCAGTATTTT

abundance: few
d_gene: TRBD1
v_gene: TRBV20-1
j_gene: TRBJ2-3
CDR3aa: CSATPGQGESTDTQYF
CDR3nt: TGCAGTGCTACCCCCGGACAGGGAGAGAGCACAGATACGCAGTATTTT

abundance: NA
d_gene: NA
v_gene: TRBV28
j_gene: TRBJ2-7
CDR3aa: CASSIDSAYEQYF
CDR3nt: TGTGCCAGCAGTATCGACTCAGCCTACGAGCAGTACTTC

abundance: NA
d_gene: NA
v_gene: TRBV6-1
j_gene: TRBJ1-1
CDR3aa: CASRLLGLMNTEAFF
CDR3nt: TGTGCCAGCAGATTGTTGGGCCTCATGAACACTGAAGCTTTCTTT

abundance: few
d_gene: NA
v_gene: TRBV12-3/TRBV12-4
j_gene: TRBJ1-2
CDR3aa: CASSLERDYGYTF
CDR3nt: TGTGCCAGCAGCCTCGAACGAGACTATGGCTACACCTTC

abundance: NA
d_gene: TRBD1
v_gene: TRBV6-1
j_gene: TRBJ1-5
CDR3aa: CASRGQGENNQPQHF
CDR3nt: TGTGCCAGCAGGGGACAGGGTGAGAACAATCAGCCCCAGCATTTT

abundance: NA
d_gene: NA
v_gene: TRBV7-9
j_gene: TRBJ1-2
CDR3aa: CASSPLRRGYTF
CDR3nt: TGTGCCAGCAGCCCGCTACGGCGGGGCTACACCTTC

abundance: few
d_gene: NA
v_gene: TRBV20-1
j_gene: TRBJ1-5
CDR3aa: CSAREEGSNQPQHF
CDR3nt: TGCAGTGCTAGAGAGGAGGGCAGCAATCAGCCCCAGCATTTT

abundance: medium-sized
d_gene: NA
v_gene: TRBV10-3
j_gene: TRBJ1-2
CDR3aa: CAIDGQNYGYTF
CDR3nt: TGTGCCATCGATGGGCAGAACTATGGCTACACCTTC

abundance: NA
d_gene: TRBD2
v_gene: TRBV12-3/TRBV12-4
j_gene: TRBJ2-2
CDR3aa: CASRAASGKTGELFF
CDR3nt: TGTGCCAGCAGGGCTGCTAGCGGGAAAACCGGGGAGCTGTTTTTT

abundance: NA
d_gene: NA
v_gene: TRBV20-1
j_gene: TRBJ1-5
CDR3aa: CSARDNNQPQHF
CDR3nt: TGCAGTGCTAGGGACAACAATCAGCCCCAGCATTTT

abundance: medium-sized
d_gene: TRBD1
v_gene: TRBV5-1
j_gene: TRBJ2-2
CDR3aa: CASTQGAPTGELFF
CDR3nt: TGCGCCAGCACGCAGGGGGCACCTACCGGGGAGCTGTTTTTT

abundance: few
d_gene: NA
v_gene: TRBV29-1
j_gene: TRBJ2-3
CDR3aa: CSVERAPSYTDTQYF
CDR3nt: TGCAGCGTTGAAAGGGCACCAAGTTATACAGATACGCAGTATTTT

abundance: NA
d_gene: TRBD2
v_gene: TRBV7-9
j_gene: TRBJ2-7
CDR3aa: CASSFGTSGRREQYF
CDR3nt: TGTGCCAGCAGCTTCGGGACTAGCGGGAGAAGGGAGCAGTACTTC

abundance: NA
d_gene: NA
v_gene: TRBV5-4
j_gene: TRBJ2-2
CDR3aa: CASSFGLGGGGTGELFF
CDR3nt: TGTGCCAGCAGCTTCGGATTGGGCGGAGGGGGGACCGGGGAGCTGTTTTTT

abundance: NA
d_gene: NA
v_gene: TRBV2
j_gene: TRBJ2-2
CDR3aa: CASMVSGRTGELFF
CDR3nt: TGTGCCAGCATGGTGTCGGGAAGGACCGGGGAGCTGTTTTTT

abundance: NA
d_gene: NA
v_gene: TRBV4-1
j_gene: TRBJ1-1
CDR3aa: CASRRQGNTEAFF
CDR3nt: TGCGCCAGCCGCAGGCAGGGGAATACTGAAGCTTTCTTT

abundance: NA
d_gene: NA
v_gene: TRBV7-9
j_gene: TRBJ2-7
CDR3aa: CASSTQVSYEQYF
CDR3nt: TGTGCCAGCAGCACACAGGTCTCCTACGAGCAGTACTTC

abundance: few
d_gene: TRBD1
v_gene: TRBV19
j_gene: TRBJ2-7
CDR3aa: CASSSGTVTYEQYF
CDR3nt: TGTGCCAGTAGTTCCGGGACAGTGACTTACGAGCAGTACTTC

abundance: few
d_gene: TRBD1
v_gene: TRBV6-1
j_gene: TRBJ2-3
CDR3aa: CAGNRGLLTDTQYF
CDR3nt: TGTGCCGGAAACAGGGGGCTACTGACAGATACGCAGTATTTT